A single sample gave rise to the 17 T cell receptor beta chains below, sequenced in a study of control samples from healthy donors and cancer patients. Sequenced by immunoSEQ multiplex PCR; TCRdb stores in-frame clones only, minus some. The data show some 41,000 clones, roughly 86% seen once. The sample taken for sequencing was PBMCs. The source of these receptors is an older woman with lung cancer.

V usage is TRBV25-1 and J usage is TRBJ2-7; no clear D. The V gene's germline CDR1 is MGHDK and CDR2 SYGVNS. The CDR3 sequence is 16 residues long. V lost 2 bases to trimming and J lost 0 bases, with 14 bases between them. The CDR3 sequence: CASSEIEADLSYEQYF. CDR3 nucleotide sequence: TGTGCCAGCAGTGAAATAGAGGCAGACCTCTCCTACGAGCAGTACTTC.

The CDR3, as DNA: TGTGCCAGCAGCTCCCAACGCGACGTGGGTGAGCAGTTCTTC. This gives the protein CASSSQRDVGEQFF. The J gene is TRBJ2-1, the V gene TRBV7-2; no reliable D call. CDR3 length: 14 residues. From germline, CDR1 is SGHTA and CDR2 FQGNSA. Trimming took off 4 bases at V and 9 bases at J, with 16 bases between the two ends. The full variable domain, completed using reference TRBV7-2 and TRBJ2-1, is GAGVSQSPSNKVTEKGKDVELRCDPISGHTALYWYRQSLGQGLEFLIYFQGNSAPDKSGLPSDRFSAERTGGSVSTLTIQRTQQEDSAVYLCASSSQRDVGEQFFGPGTRLTVL.

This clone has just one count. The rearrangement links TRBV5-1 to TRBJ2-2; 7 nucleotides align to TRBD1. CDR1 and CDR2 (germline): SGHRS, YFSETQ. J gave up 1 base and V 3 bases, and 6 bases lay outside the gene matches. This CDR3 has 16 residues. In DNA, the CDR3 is TGCGCCAGCAGCTCAACCGGGACAGAGAACACCGGGGAGCTGTTTTTT. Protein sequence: CASSSTGTENTGELFF.

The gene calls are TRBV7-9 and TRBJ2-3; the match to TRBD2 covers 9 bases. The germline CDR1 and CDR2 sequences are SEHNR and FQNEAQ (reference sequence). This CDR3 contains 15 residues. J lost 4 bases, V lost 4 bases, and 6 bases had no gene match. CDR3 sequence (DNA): TGTGCCAGCAGCTCGACTAGCGGACTCTCAGATACGCAGTATTTT. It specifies CASSSTSGLSDTQYF.

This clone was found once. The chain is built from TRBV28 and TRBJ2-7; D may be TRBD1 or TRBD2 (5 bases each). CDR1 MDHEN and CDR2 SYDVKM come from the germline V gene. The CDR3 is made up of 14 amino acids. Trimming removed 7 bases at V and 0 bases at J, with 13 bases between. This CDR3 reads CASKKGRNSYEQYF. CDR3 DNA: TGTGCCAGCAAAAAGGGACGGAACTCCTACGAGCAGTACTTC.

The CDR3 region has the DNA TGTGCCAGCAGCGACAGGAGTTTCTCCTACGAGCAGTACTTC. Translated, it gives CASSDRSFSYEQYF. This chain joins TRBV6-5 and TRBJ2-7, with D possibly TRBD1 on 6 matching bases. This CDR3 region has 14 residues. V was cut by 6 bases and J by 0 bases, with 12 bases left in between. CDR1 and CDR2 (germline): MNHEY, SVGAGI.

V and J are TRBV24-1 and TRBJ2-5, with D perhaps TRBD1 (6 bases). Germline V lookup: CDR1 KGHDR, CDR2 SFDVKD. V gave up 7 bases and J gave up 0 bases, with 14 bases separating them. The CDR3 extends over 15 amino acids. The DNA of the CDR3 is TGTGCCACCAGCGCGGAGAGACAGGACCAAGAGACCCAGTACTTC. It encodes CATSAERQDQETQYF.

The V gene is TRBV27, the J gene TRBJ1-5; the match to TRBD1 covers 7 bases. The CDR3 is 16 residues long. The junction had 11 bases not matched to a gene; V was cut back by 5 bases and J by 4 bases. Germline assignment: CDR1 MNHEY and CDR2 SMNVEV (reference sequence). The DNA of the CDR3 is TGTGCCAGCAGTATAAGCTGGAACAGGGGTAATCAGCCCCAGCATTTT. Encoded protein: CASSISWNRGNQPQHF.

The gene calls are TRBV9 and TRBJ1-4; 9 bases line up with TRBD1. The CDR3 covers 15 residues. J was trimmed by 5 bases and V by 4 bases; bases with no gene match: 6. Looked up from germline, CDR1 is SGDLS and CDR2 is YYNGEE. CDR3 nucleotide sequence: TGTGCCAGCAGCTCCCAGGACAGGGGCAATGAAAAACTGTTTTTT. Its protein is CASSSQDRGNEKLFF.

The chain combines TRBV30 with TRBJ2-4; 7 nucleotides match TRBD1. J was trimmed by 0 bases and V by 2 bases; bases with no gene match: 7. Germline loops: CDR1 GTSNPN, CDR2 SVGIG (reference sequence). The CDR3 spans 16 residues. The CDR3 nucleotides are TGTGCCTGGAGTCCGGGACAGTACTTAGCCAAAAACATTCAGTACTTC. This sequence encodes CAWSPGQYLAKNIQYF.

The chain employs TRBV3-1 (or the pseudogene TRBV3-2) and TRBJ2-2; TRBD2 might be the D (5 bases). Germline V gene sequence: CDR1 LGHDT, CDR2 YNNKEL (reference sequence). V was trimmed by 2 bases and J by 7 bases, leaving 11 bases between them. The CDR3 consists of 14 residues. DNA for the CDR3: TGTGCCAGCAGCCAAAAAGGAGGTAGCGGGGAGCTGTTTTTT. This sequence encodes CASSQKGGSGELFF.

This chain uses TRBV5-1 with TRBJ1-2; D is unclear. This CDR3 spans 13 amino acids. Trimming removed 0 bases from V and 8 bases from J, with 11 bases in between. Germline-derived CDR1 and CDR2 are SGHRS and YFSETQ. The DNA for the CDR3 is TGCGCCAGCAGCTTGGAAGGGATTGAAGGCTACACCTTC. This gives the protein CASSLEGIEGYTF.

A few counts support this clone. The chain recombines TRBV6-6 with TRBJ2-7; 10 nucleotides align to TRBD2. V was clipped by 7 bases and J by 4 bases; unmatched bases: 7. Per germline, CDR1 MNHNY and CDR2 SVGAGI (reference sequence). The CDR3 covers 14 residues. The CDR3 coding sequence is TGTGCCAGCAATCTAGCGGGAGATGTTTACGAGCAGTACTTC. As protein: CASNLAGDVYEQYF.

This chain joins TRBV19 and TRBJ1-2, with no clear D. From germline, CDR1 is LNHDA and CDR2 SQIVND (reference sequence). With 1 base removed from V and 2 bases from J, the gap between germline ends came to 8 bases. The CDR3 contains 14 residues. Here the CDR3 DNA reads TGTGCCAGTAGTATAGGGCCCGTGAACTATGGCTACACCTTC. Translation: CASSIGPVNYGYTF. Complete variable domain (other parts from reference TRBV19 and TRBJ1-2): DGGITQSPKYLFRKEGQNVTLSCEQNLNHDAMYWYRQDPGQGLRLIYYSQIVNDFQKGDIAEGYSVSREKKESFPLTVTSAQKNPTAFYLCASSIGPVNYGYTFGSGTRLTVV.

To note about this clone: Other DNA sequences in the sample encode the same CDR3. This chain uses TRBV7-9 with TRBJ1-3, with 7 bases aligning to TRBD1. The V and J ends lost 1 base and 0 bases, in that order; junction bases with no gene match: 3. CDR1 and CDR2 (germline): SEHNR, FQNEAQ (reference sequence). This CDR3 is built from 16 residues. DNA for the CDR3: TGTGCCAGCAGCTTAGTCCGGGACAGCTCTGGAAACACCATATATTTT. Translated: CASSLVRDSSGNTIYF.

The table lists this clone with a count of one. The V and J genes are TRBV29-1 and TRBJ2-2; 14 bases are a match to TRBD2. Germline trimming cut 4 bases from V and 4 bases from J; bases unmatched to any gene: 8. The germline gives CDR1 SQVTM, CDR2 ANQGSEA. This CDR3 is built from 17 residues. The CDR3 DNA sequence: TGCAGCGTTGTGGGGACTAGCGGGAGAGGCGGCACCGGGGAGCTGTTTTTT. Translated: CSVVGTSGRGGTGELFF.

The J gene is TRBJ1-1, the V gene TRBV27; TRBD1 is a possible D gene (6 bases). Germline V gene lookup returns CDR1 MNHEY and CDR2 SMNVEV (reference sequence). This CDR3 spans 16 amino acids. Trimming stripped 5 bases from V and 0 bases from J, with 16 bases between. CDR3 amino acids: CASSPHVGGMNTEAFF. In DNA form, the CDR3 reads TGTGCCAGCAGTCCACATGTAGGGGGGATGAACACTGAAGCTTTCTTT.